Listed below are T cell receptor beta chains from one sample, sequenced in a study of multiple sclerosis patients with progressive multifocal leukoencephalopathy. Sequenced by immunoSEQ multiplex PCR; TCRdb stores in-frame clones only, minus some. The data hold some 28,000 clones, with around 90% observed a single time. The sequencing used PBMCs, collected from a patient treated with natalizumab. The receptor set was obtained from a human donor with multiple sclerosis. Both conserved end residues are part of each CDR3. The D gene is left open where the match is weak. Expanded clones are given a class, and other clones once, few, many or no size at all.

J gene: TRBJ1-1
D gene: NA
V gene: TRBV7-2
clone size: NA
CDR3 protein: CASSRRPVPYTEAFF
CDR3 DNA: TGTGCCAGCAGCCGCAGACCGGTGCCGTACACTGAAGCTTTCTTT

J gene: TRBJ2-5
D gene: TRBD1
V gene: TRBV28
clone size: NA
CDR3 protein: CASRPGQGRGETQYF
CDR3 DNA: TGTGCCAGCAGACCCGGACAGGGTAGGGGAGAGACCCAGTACTTC

J gene: TRBJ2-7
D gene: NA
V gene: TRBV5-6
clone size: NA
CDR3 protein: CASSLGYEQYF
CDR3 DNA: TGTGCCAGCAGTCTGGGCTACGAGCAGTACTTC

J gene: TRBJ2-2
D gene: NA
V gene: TRBV27
clone size: once
CDR3 protein: CASSLSPINTGELFF
CDR3 DNA: TGTGCCAGCAGTTTGAGTCCTATTAACACCGGGGAGCTGTTTTTT

J gene: TRBJ1-2
D gene: TRBD1
V gene: TRBV27
clone size: NA
CDR3 protein: CASSLQGAEGYTF
CDR3 DNA: TGTGCCAGCAGTTTACAGGGGGCGGAGGGCTACACCTTC

J gene: TRBJ1-1
D gene: NA
V gene: TRBV28
clone size: NA
CDR3 protein: CASSSPGQWLPNTEAFF
CDR3 DNA: TGTGCCAGCAGTTCCCCCGGACAGTGGCTTCCGAACACTGAAGCTTTCTTT

J gene: TRBJ2-2
D gene: NA
V gene: TRBV30
clone size: NA
CDR3 protein: CAYRRAGELFF
CDR3 DNA: TGTGCCTACCGTAGGGCCGGGGAGCTGTTTTTT

J gene: TRBJ2-3
D gene: TRBD2
V gene: TRBV18
clone size: NA
CDR3 protein: CASTLSRLAGKVLTDTQYF
CDR3 DNA: TGTGCCAGCACCCTCAGCAGGCTAGCGGGGAAGGTTCTCACAGATACGCAGTATTTT

J gene: TRBJ2-7
D gene: NA
V gene: TRBV2
clone size: once
CDR3 protein: CASTQTGTYEQYF
CDR3 DNA: TGTGCCAGCACCCAGACTGGGACCTACGAGCAGTACTTC

J gene: TRBJ1-2
D gene: NA
V gene: TRBV11-3
clone size: NA
CDR3 protein: CASSIGGVDYTF
CDR3 DNA: TGTGCCAGCAGCATAGGGGGGGTGGACTACACCTTC

J gene: TRBJ1-2
D gene: TRBD1
V gene: TRBV5-4
clone size: once
CDR3 protein: CASSLGGTGWLGYTF
CDR3 DNA: TGTGCCAGCAGCCTCGGAGGGACAGGGTGGTTGGGCTACACCTTC

J gene: TRBJ1-1
D gene: NA
V gene: TRBV6-1
clone size: NA
CDR3 protein: CASSRHTEAFF
CDR3 DNA: TGTGCCAGCAGTAGACACACTGAAGCTTTCTTT

J gene: TRBJ1-5
D gene: NA
V gene: TRBV6-4
clone size: few
CDR3 protein: CASSEGSNQPQHF
CDR3 DNA: TGTGCCAGCAGTGAAGGTAGCAATCAGCCCCAGCATTTT

J gene: TRBJ1-2
D gene: TRBD1
V gene: TRBV2
clone size: once
CDR3 protein: CASSETGGYGYTF
CDR3 DNA: TGTGCCAGCAGTGAAACAGGGGGTTATGGCTACACCTTC

J gene: TRBJ2-3
D gene: NA
V gene: TRBV11-2
clone size: NA
CDR3 protein: CASSLPTDTQYF
CDR3 DNA: TGTGCCAGCAGCTTGCCCACAGATACGCAGTATTTT

J gene: TRBJ1-4
D gene: TRBD1
V gene: TRBV15
clone size: NA
CDR3 protein: CATSRRDRGLTNEKLFF
CDR3 DNA: TGTGCCACCAGCAGACGGGACAGGGGGCTAACTAATGAAAAACTGTTTTTT

J gene: TRBJ1-3
D gene: NA
V gene: TRBV5-1
clone size: NA
CDR3 protein: CASSLTSGSGNTIYF
CDR3 DNA: TGCGCCAGCAGCTTGACCAGTGGATCTGGAAACACCATATATTTT

J gene: TRBJ1-1
D gene: NA
V gene: TRBV6-5
clone size: NA
CDR3 protein: CASSYSGGGGVTEAFF
CDR3 DNA: TGTGCCAGCAGTTACTCCGGGGGCGGGGGGGTCACTGAAGCTTTCTTT

J gene: TRBJ2-1
D gene: TRBD2
V gene: TRBV7-9
clone size: NA
CDR3 protein: CASILSGGNEQFF
CDR3 DNA: TGTGCCAGCATTCTCTCGGGGGGAAATGAGCAGTTCTTC

J gene: TRBJ1-1
D gene: NA
V gene: TRBV19
clone size: once
CDR3 protein: CASSLEHSNTEAFF
CDR3 DNA: TGTGCCAGTAGCTTAGAACACTCGAACACTGAAGCTTTCTTT

J gene: TRBJ2-7
D gene: TRBD1
V gene: TRBV7-2
clone size: NA
CDR3 protein: CASSVTGTGTYEQYF
CDR3 DNA: TGTGCCAGCAGCGTGACCGGGACAGGGACCTACGAGCAGTACTTC

J gene: TRBJ2-1
D gene: TRBD2
V gene: TRBV4-2
clone size: NA
CDR3 protein: CASSQEGLAGYNEQFF
CDR3 DNA: TGTGCCAGCAGCCAAGAGGGACTAGCGGGGTACAATGAGCAGTTCTTC

J gene: TRBJ1-1
D gene: NA
V gene: TRBV5-1
clone size: NA
CDR3 protein: CASSYSGVNTEAFF
CDR3 DNA: TGCGCCAGCAGCTACTCAGGGGTGAACACTGAAGCTTTCTTT

J gene: TRBJ1-4
D gene: TRBD1
V gene: TRBV6-5
clone size: NA
CDR3 protein: CASSYLQGEKLFF
CDR3 DNA: TGTGCCAGCAGTTACTTACAGGGGGAAAAACTGTTTTTT

J gene: TRBJ2-1
D gene: NA
V gene: TRBV7-2
clone size: NA
CDR3 protein: CASSLWGNEQFF
CDR3 DNA: TGTGCCAGCAGCTTGTGGGGGAATGAGCAGTTCTTC

J gene: TRBJ2-2
D gene: NA
V gene: TRBV2
clone size: NA
CDR3 protein: CASSSQVYGVTGELFF
CDR3 DNA: TGTGCCAGCAGTTCCCAGGTGTACGGGGTCACCGGGGAGCTGTTTTTT

J gene: TRBJ2-5
D gene: NA
V gene: TRBV6-6
clone size: once
CDR3 protein: CASTLLRQETQYF
CDR3 DNA: TGTGCCAGCACCCTTCTCCGCCAAGAGACCCAGTACTTC

J gene: TRBJ1-2
D gene: NA
V gene: TRBV6-1
clone size: NA
CDR3 protein: CASSEAPDKPYGYTF
CDR3 DNA: TGTGCCAGCAGTGAAGCGCCGGACAAACCCTATGGCTACACCTTC

J gene: TRBJ2-3
D gene: NA
V gene: TRBV7-7
clone size: NA
CDR3 protein: CASSLGIADTQYF
CDR3 DNA: TGTGCCAGCAGCTTGGGAATTGCAGATACGCAGTATTTT

J gene: TRBJ1-3
D gene: NA
V gene: TRBV7-9
clone size: few
CDR3 protein: CASSLEGSGNTIYF
CDR3 DNA: TGTGCCAGCAGCTTAGAGGGCTCTGGAAACACCATATATTTT

J gene: TRBJ2-5
D gene: TRBD1
V gene: TRBV18
clone size: NA
CDR3 protein: CASSHIRDRGRETQYF
CDR3 DNA: TGTGCCAGCTCACATATCCGGGACAGGGGGCGAGAGACCCAGTACTTC

J gene: TRBJ1-3
D gene: NA
V gene: TRBV4-1
clone size: NA
CDR3 protein: CASSQIGGAEVSGNTIYF
CDR3 DNA: TGCGCCAGCAGCCAAATAGGAGGCGCCGAGGTCTCTGGAAACACCATATATTTT

J gene: TRBJ1-5
D gene: TRBD1
V gene: TRBV27
clone size: NA
CDR3 protein: CASSLSPGGTNQPQHF
CDR3 DNA: TGTGCCAGCAGTTTATCGCCAGGGGGCACCAATCAGCCCCAGCATTTT

J gene: TRBJ2-7
D gene: NA
V gene: TRBV25-1
clone size: NA
CDR3 protein: CASSEGGMPIPRDYEQYF
CDR3 DNA: TGTGCCAGCAGTGAAGGCGGGATGCCGATTCCAAGGGACTACGAGCAGTACTTC

J gene: TRBJ1-1
D gene: NA
V gene: TRBV7-9
clone size: NA
CDR3 protein: CASSPGRGVNTEAFF
CDR3 DNA: TGTGCCAGCAGCCCTGGGAGGGGCGTGAACACTGAAGCTTTCTTT

J gene: TRBJ2-7
D gene: TRBD2
V gene: TRBV13
clone size: once
CDR3 protein: CASSLRVDYVAGGPEQYF
CDR3 DNA: TGTGCCAGCAGCTTACGAGTAGACTATGTAGCGGGGGGCCCCGAGCAGTACTTC

J gene: TRBJ2-5
D gene: TRBD2
V gene: TRBV19
clone size: NA
CDR3 protein: CASSIDPRIPGTSGGRPRETQYF
CDR3 DNA: TGTGCCAGTAGTATAGATCCTAGGATCCCCGGGACTAGCGGGGGCCGGCCCCGGGAGACCCAGTACTTC

J gene: TRBJ1-6
D gene: NA
V gene: TRBV6-5
clone size: NA
CDR3 protein: CASRDRVLYSPLHF
CDR3 DNA: TGTGCCAGCAGAGATAGGGTTTTATATTCACCCCTCCACTTT

J gene: TRBJ1-2
D gene: TRBD1
V gene: TRBV4-3
clone size: NA
CDR3 protein: CASSQGAGTGIYGYTF
CDR3 DNA: TGCGCCAGCAGCCAAGGGGCAGGGACAGGGATCTATGGCTACACCTTC

J gene: TRBJ2-6
D gene: NA
V gene: TRBV9
clone size: NA
CDR3 protein: CASASGQTFRSGANVLTF
CDR3 DNA: TGTGCCAGCGCTTCTGGCCAGACCTTTCGGTCTGGGGCCAACGTCCTGACTTTC

J gene: TRBJ1-6
D gene: TRBD1
V gene: TRBV19
clone size: once
CDR3 protein: CASLLRRTRGQDNSPLHF
CDR3 DNA: TGTGCCAGCCTACTCAGACGAACCAGGGGGCAAGATAATTCACCCCTCCACTTT

J gene: TRBJ1-1
D gene: NA
V gene: TRBV7-2
clone size: NA
CDR3 protein: CASSTLNTEAFF
CDR3 DNA: TGTGCCAGCAGCACGCTGAACACTGAAGCTTTCTTT

J gene: TRBJ1-1
D gene: TRBD1
V gene: TRBV7-9
clone size: NA
CDR3 protein: CASSLRGQVMNTEAFF
CDR3 DNA: TGTGCCAGCAGCTTAAGAGGACAGGTCATGAACACTGAAGCTTTCTTT

J gene: TRBJ1-3
D gene: NA
V gene: TRBV11-2
clone size: NA
CDR3 protein: CASSPIQGSGNTIYF
CDR3 DNA: TGTGCCAGCAGCCCCATCCAGGGCTCTGGAAACACCATATATTTT

J gene: TRBJ1-2
D gene: NA
V gene: TRBV19
clone size: NA
CDR3 protein: CASSIPPDYTPGQRGNGYTF
CDR3 DNA: TGTGCCAGTAGTATCCCGCCCGACTACACACCGGGACAAAGGGGGAATGGCTACACCTTC

J gene: TRBJ2-3
D gene: NA
V gene: TRBV5-1
clone size: NA
CDR3 protein: CASKEGGATDTQYF
CDR3 DNA: TGCGCCAGCAAGGAGGGGGGGGCCACAGATACGCAGTATTTT

J gene: TRBJ2-1
D gene: NA
V gene: TRBV9
clone size: NA
CDR3 protein: CASSVGSNHNGNEQFF
CDR3 DNA: TGTGCCAGCAGCGTGGGGAGTAATCACAACGGGAATGAGCAGTTCTTC

J gene: TRBJ1-5
D gene: NA
V gene: TRBV30
clone size: NA
CDR3 protein: CAWSVKGPSFYSNQPQHF
CDR3 DNA: TGTGCCTGGAGTGTAAAGGGACCTTCTTTTTATAGCAATCAGCCCCAGCATTTT

J gene: TRBJ2-3
D gene: NA
V gene: TRBV5-1
clone size: NA
CDR3 protein: CASSLSGEADTQYF
CDR3 DNA: TGCGCCAGCAGCTTGTCGGGGGAGGCAGATACGCAGTATTTT

J gene: TRBJ2-7
D gene: NA
V gene: TRBV15
clone size: NA
CDR3 protein: CATSSQDSTYEQYF
CDR3 DNA: TGTGCCACCAGCAGTCAAGACAGTACCTACGAGCAGTACTTC